Below, one T cell receptor beta chain is given with its context. These data come from a study of blood T cell repertoires in COVID-19. Across the study: Sites across the United States, Italy and Spain contributed samples from acute and convalescent COVID-19. T cells, B-cell-depleted T cells, or PBMCs supplied cDNA or gDNA.

Source study methods: Amplification from reference gene primers served as the basis for estimated nucleated cell counts. TCRdb's table, derived via immunoSEQ multiplex PCR, lists solely in-frame clones and lacks some. V, J and clone size were drawn from that table, and D and trimming were deduced from the DNA. Among 120,000 to 150,000 clones listed, about 85% were seen once. Germline-derived CDR1 and CDR2 are SGHTA and FQGNSA. The CDR3 has 12 residues. The V end lost 1 base, the J end lost 11 bases, and 8 bases lay between the germline ends. The sample taken for sequencing was peripheral blood. V usage is TRBV7-2 and J usage is TRBJ1-4; D is perhaps TRBD1 (5 bases). The TCR originated in a human donor with acute or convalescent COVID-19. The donor label of this sample is uncertain. The CDR3 protein is CASSLETEKLFF. The CDR3 coding sequence is TGTGCCAGCAGCTTAGAGACAGAGAAACTGTTTTTT.